Listed below are T cell receptor beta chains from one sample, sequenced in a study of CD8+CD57+ T cells in acquired aplastic anemia. TCRdb independently ran MiXCR on the reads; one entry per CDR3 protein. This sample has about 190,000 distinct CDR3 sequences, with about half found just once. The sample taken for sequencing was sorted CD4+, CD8+, or CD8+CD57+ T cells (not recorded which) from PBMCs. All receptors come from a human donor in good health, serving as a control. Each CDR3 is given with its conserved first and last residue. D genes are given only for firm matches. Clone size is given for some rows only: seen once, a few or many times, or a class if the clone is expanded.

j_gene	abundance	d_gene	v_gene	CDR3aa	CDR3nt
TRBJ2-3	NA	NA	TRBV7-9	CASSLADWDTQYF	TGTGCCAGCAGCTTGGCCGACTGGGATACGCAGTATTTT
TRBJ1-2	many	TRBD1	TRBV6-6	CASSEGASYTF	TGTGCCAGCAGCGAGGGGGCGAGCTACACCTTC
TRBJ2-7	few	NA	TRBV4-2	CASSQEGRAGRSYEQYF	TGTGCCAGCAGCCAAGAAGGCCGAGCAGGGAGGTCCTACGAGCAGTACTTC
TRBJ2-5	many	NA	TRBV6-2/TRBV6-3	CASSLRLDIQETQYF	TGTGCCAGCAGTCTCCGACTAGACATCCAAGAGACCCAGTACTTC
TRBJ1-4	NA	NA	TRBV25-1	CASSAWGVREKLFF	TGTGCCAGCAGTGCATGGGGTGTTCGAGAAAAACTGTTTTTT
TRBJ2-7	NA	TRBD2	TRBV7-2	CASSLGVTSGVHYEQYF	TGTGCCAGCAGCTTAGGGGTAACTAGCGGGGTACACTACGAGCAGTACTTC
TRBJ1-2	NA	NA	TRBV7-2	CASSLRRGAIYGYTF	TGTGCCAGCAGCTTACGGCGGGGGGCGATATATGGCTACACCTTC
TRBJ1-2	NA	NA	TRBV30	CAWRKGGFYGYTF	TGTGCCTGGAGAAAAGGGGGTTTTTATGGCTACACCTTC
TRBJ2-3	few	TRBD2	TRBV10-3	CAISGPLSGRGTDTQYF	TGTGCCATCAGTGGGCCCCTCAGCGGGAGAGGCACAGATACGCAGTATTTT
TRBJ1-3	NA	NA	TRBV19	CAGSTTGTGNTIYF	TGTGCCGGTAGCACGACCGGGACGGGAAACACCATATATTTT
TRBJ2-1	NA	NA	TRBV27	CASTRPGADNEQFF	TGTGCCAGCACCAGACCCGGGGCTGACAATGAGCAGTTCTTC
TRBJ1-2	once	NA	TRBV7-8	CASSERGYGYTF	TGTGCCAGCAGCGAACGGGGCTATGGCTACACCTTC
TRBJ2-1	NA	NA	TRBV20-1	CSAREFGGRHEQFF	TGCAGTGCTAGAGAGTTCGGGGGGCGGCATGAGCAGTTCTTC
TRBJ2-1	few	TRBD1	TRBV7-8	CASSSGTGVGYEQFF	TGTGCCAGCAGCTCCGGGACAGGGGTCGGTTATGAGCAGTTCTTC
TRBJ2-2	NA	NA	TRBV19	CAYKADTGELFF	TGTGCCTACAAGGCGGACACCGGGGAGCTGTTTTTT
TRBJ1-1	NA	TRBD1	TRBV29-1	CSVGRGTVTEAFF	TGCAGCGTTGGCAGGGGGACGGTCACTGAAGCTTTCTTT
TRBJ2-1	many	TRBD2	TRBV24-1	CATSGGLAGSSSYNEQFF	TGTGCCACCAGTGGGGGACTAGCGGGCTCGAGCTCCTACAATGAGCAGTTCTTC
TRBJ2-7	NA	NA	TRBV25-1	CASKGQGLYEQYF	TGTGCCAGCAAGGGGCAGGGGCTTTACGAGCAGTACTTC
TRBJ2-7	NA	TRBD1	TRBV20-1	CSARGTGPYEQYF	TGCAGTGCTAGAGGGACAGGGCCCTACGAGCAGTACTTC
TRBJ2-7	few	NA	TRBV2	CASSELRGGPYEQYF	TGTGCCAGCAGTGAATTACGAGGGGGTCCCTACGAGCAGTACTTC
TRBJ1-1	many	TRBD1	TRBV24-1	CATSDPRTGNTEAFF	TGTGCCACCAGTGATCCACGGACAGGAAACACTGAAGCTTTCTTT
TRBJ2-3	many	NA	TRBV20-1	CSASNPASGTDTQYF	TGCAGTGCTAGCAACCCGGCTAGCGGCACAGATACGCAGTATTTT
TRBJ2-1	many	TRBD2	TRBV7-9	CASSSITSGHNEQFF	TGTGCCAGCAGCTCAATAACTAGCGGGCACAATGAGCAGTTCTTC
TRBJ1-1	NA	NA	TRBV7-6	CASSLDRWSNTEAFF	TGTGCCAGCAGCTTGGATAGATGGTCGAACACTGAAGCTTTCTTT
TRBJ1-6	many	NA	TRBV4-1	CASSQTWTVLLSNNSPLHF	TGCGCCAGCAGCCAGACATGGACAGTTCTTTTATCCAATAATTCACCCCTCCACTTT
TRBJ2-5	many	TRBD1	TRBV7-8	CASSRQGTTETQYF	TGTGCCAGCAGCCGACAGGGTACAACGGAGACCCAGTACTTC
TRBJ2-7	many	NA	TRBV12-3/TRBV12-4	CASSLRVDLYEQYF	TGTGCCAGCAGTTTAAGGGTGGACTTGTACGAGCAGTACTTC
TRBJ2-7	once	TRBD1	TRBV10-3	CAISEPSTGGAPYEQYF	TGTGCCATCAGTGAGCCCTCGACAGGGGGCGCTCCCTACGAGCAGTACTTC
TRBJ2-5	NA	TRBD2	TRBV29-1	CSVGRGGGETQYF	TGCAGCGTCGGGCGGGGGGGGGGAGAGACCCAGTACTTC
TRBJ2-1	few	TRBD1	TRBV7-8	CASSLIRTGGATYNEQFF	TGTGCCAGCAGCTTAATTAGGACAGGGGGCGCAACCTACAATGAGCAGTTCTTC
TRBJ2-5	many	TRBD1	TRBV19	CASSILGQGEETQYF	TGTGCCAGTAGTATTCTAGGACAGGGGGAAGAGACCCAGTACTTC
TRBJ2-7	NA	TRBD1	TRBV7-2	CASSLVGQSYEQYF	TGTGCCAGCAGCTTAGTGGGACAGAGTTACGAGCAGTACTTC
TRBJ2-7	once	NA	TRBV5-1	CASSFYICSAPSPGTSSYEQYF	NA
TRBJ2-3	many	TRBD2	TRBV6-6	CASKPAGGTDTQYF	TGTGCCAGCAAACCAGCGGGGGGGACAGATACGCAGTATTTT
TRBJ2-1	NA	TRBD2	TRBV29-1	CTTRRTSRAQFF	TGCACCACAAGACGGACTAGCCGGGCGCAGTTCTTC
TRBJ1-6	many	NA	TRBV7-7	CASSLATGSPLHF	TGTGCTAGCAGCTTAGCGACCGGTTCACCCCTCCACTTT
TRBJ1-4	many	TRBD1	TRBV19	CASSPWTGVEKLFF	TGTGCCAGTAGTCCTTGGACAGGGGTTGAAAAACTGTTTTTT
TRBJ1-5	NA	NA	TRBV7-8	CASSLGGQVDQPQHF	TGTGCCAGCAGCTTAGGAGGGCAGGTGGATCAGCCCCAGCATTTT
TRBJ2-7	NA	TRBD1	TRBV20-1	CSATGARGSYEQYF	TGCAGTGCTACCGGAGCCAGGGGGAGTTACGAGCAGTACTTC
TRBJ2-2	NA	TRBD1	TRBV24-1	CATSDEDRGYTGELFF	TGTGCCACCAGTGATGAGGACAGGGGGTACACCGGGGAGCTGTTTTTT
TRBJ2-1	many	NA	TRBV10-3	CAIRGRNDDEQFF	TGTGCCATCAGGGGGAGAAATGACGATGAGCAGTTCTTC
TRBJ1-6	few	TRBD1	TRBV7-3	CASSLSGTGNSPLHF	TGTGCCAGCAGCCTTTCCGGGACAGGGAATTCACCCCTCCACTTT
TRBJ2-7	many	TRBD1	TRBV19	CASSQMTGGNYEQYF	TGTGCCAGTAGTCAGATGACAGGGGGCAACTACGAGCAGTACTTC
TRBJ2-6	many	NA	TRBV6-2/TRBV6-3	CASRGDLISGANVLTF	TGTGCCAGCAGAGGGGACTTAATCTCTGGGGCCAACGTCCTGACTTTC
TRBJ1-1	many	NA	TRBV5-8	CASSQIVRVIRNTEAFF	TGTGCCAGCAGCCAAATCGTAAGGGTAATAAGGAACACTGAAGCTTTCTTT
TRBJ1-6	NA	NA	TRBV14	CASSQENRRDPPLHF	TGTGCCAGCAGCCAAGAAAACAGACGGGACCCACCCCTCCACTTT
TRBJ2-3	few	NA	TRBV2	CASSDTVSSRTDTQYF	TGTGCCAGCAGCGATACAGTGTCATCCCGCACAGATACGCAGTATTTT
TRBJ2-7	NA	TRBD1	TRBV20-1	CSAPHRGYYEQYF	TGCAGTGCTCCCCACAGGGGGTACTACGAGCAGTACTTC
TRBJ2-5	once	NA	TRBV20-1	CSARDTGRSEETQYF	TGCAGTGCTAGAGATACAGGGAGGAGCGAAGAGACCCAGTACTTC
TRBJ1-1	NA	NA	TRBV30	CAWSVGIFTGPFGTEAFF	TGTGCCTGGAGTGTAGGTATTTTTACAGGCCCTTTCGGCACTGAAGCTTTCTTT
TRBJ1-5	NA	NA	TRBV2	CASSVAADQPQHF	TGTGCCAGCAGTGTGGCCGCCGATCAGCCCCAGCATTTT